This record concerns one TCR beta chain sequence. What it recognizes is unknown. This sample stems from a study of cytomegalovirus exposure and HLA in healthy donors. Notes on the study in general: The majority of CMV-associated TCR beta chains were reported as apparently HLA-restricted in a later analysis.

A multiplex PCR was run with 60 Vbeta primers and 13 Jbeta primers. This table comes from immunoSEQ multiplex PCR, and its TCRdb copy is limited to in-frame clones, with some not included. The sample shows some 120,000 clones, about three quarters of them seen only once. Germline CDR1 and CDR2: LGHNT and FRNRAP. This CDR3 has 13 residues. V gave up 1 base and J gave up 1 base, with 4 bases separating them. Sequencing used PBMCs. The receptor was derived from a human donor in good health. This chain joins TRBV12-5 and TRBJ1-1; no clear D. CDR3 coding DNA: TGTGCTAGTGGTTTGGAGCCGAACACTGAAGCTTTCTTT. Protein sequence: CASGLEPNTEAFF.